The next 9 T cell receptor beta chains were all read from a single sample in a study of T-cell reconstitution after alpha-beta-depleted transplantation in children. TCRbeta library preparation incorporated unique molecular identifiers. TCRdb used MiXCR to reprocess the PCR reads, holding one entry per CDR3 protein. The repertoire has about 230,000 distinct CDR3 sequences, approximately 12% of them found once; the top ten carry about 2.6%. The sample here was PBMCs from the stem cell graft donor, taken from the stem cell graft. These receptor sequences come from a human donor who donated a stem cell graft to a child with acute lymphoblastic leukemia.

This clonotype was counted many times. The chain combines TRBV7-2 with TRBJ2-7; 8 nucleotides agree with TRBD1. Germline values: CDR1 SGHTA, CDR2 FQGNSA. The J segment lost 3 bases and the V segment lost 6 bases, leaving 10 bases of the junction unmatched. CDR3 length: 15 amino acids. This chain's CDR3 is CASSLQRDRIYEQYF. DNA for the CDR3: TGTGCCAGCAGTCTCCAGAGGGACAGGATCTACGAGCAGTACTTC.

About this clonotype itself: The DNA is left out, because the CDR3 cannot be placed on it with certainty; the CDR3 is given as TCRdb lists it. The chain combines TRBV20-1 with TRBJ2-7; the D segment call TRBD2 is taken from the table without a DNA check. Germline CDR1 DFQATT, CDR2 SNEGSKA (reference sequence). With termini counted, the CDR3 has 15 amino acids. This CDR3 is CSARVGPGGTYEQYF.

The chain uses TRBV30 and TRBJ2-2; TRBD1 matches at 7 bases. From germline, CDR1 is GTSNPN and CDR2 SVGIG (reference sequence). The CDR3 is 16 residues long. After removal of 0 bases from V and 2 bases from J, the junction contained 6 bases not matched to a gene. This CDR3 reads CAWSVPGGGNTGELFF. Written as DNA, the CDR3 is TGTGCCTGGAGTGTCCCAGGGGGTGGAAACACCGGGGAGCTGTTTTTT. Together with reference TRBV30 and TRBJ2-2, the CDR3 gives the full variable domain: SQTIHQWPATLVQPVGSPLSLECTVEGTSNPNLYWYRQAAGRGLQLLFYSVGIGQISSEVPQNLSASRPQDRQFILSSKKLLLSDSGFYLCAWSVPGGGNTGELFFGEGSRLTVL.

This clonotype occurred many times. CDR3 residues: CASSLMGQGVYEQFF. In DNA, the CDR3 is TGTGCCAGCAGTTTAATGGGACAGGGGGTCTATGAGCAGTTCTTC. The rearrangement links TRBV28 to TRBJ2-1; 11 nucleotides align to TRBD1. The germline gives CDR1 MDHEN, CDR2 SYDVKM. CDR3 length equals 15 residues. J lost 8 bases, V lost 2 bases, and 5 bases had no gene match.

The genes are TRBV27 and TRBJ1-3, with TRBD1 as a possible D gene (6 bases). V was pared by 6 bases and J by 0 bases, with 12 bases between. CDR1 is MNHEY and CDR2 is SMNVEV in the germline V gene (reference sequence). This CDR3 has 15 amino acids. The chain's CDR3 is CASSRTASSGNTIYF. DNA of the CDR3: TGTGCCAGCAGCCGGACAGCAAGCTCTGGAAACACCATATATTTT.

Only a few counts were recorded for this clonotype. V and J are TRBV7-9 and TRBJ1-6, with D maybe TRBD1 (6 bases). Trimming pared 4 bases from V and 10 bases from J, leaving 20 bases between. This CDR3 region has 16 residues. Germline loops: CDR1 SEHNR, CDR2 FQNEAQ (reference sequence). This CDR3 is CASSSGHSKNWSPLHF. DNA of the CDR3: TGTGCCAGCAGCTCGGGACATAGCAAAAACTGGTCACCCCTCCACTTT.

This clonotype was seen ten or more times. The CDR3 DNA follows: TGTGCCAGCAGTTTAAGGGTTGGGAGGGCCGACCCGGGTGAGCAGTTCTTC. This gives the protein CASSLRVGRADPGEQFF. The chain is built from TRBV12-3 or TRBV12-4 and TRBJ2-1, with 7 bases that match TRBD2. After removal of 2 bases from V and 9 bases from J, the junction contained 16 bases not matched to a gene. The CDR3 runs to 17 residues.

This clonotype was counted ten times or more. This chain connects TRBV12-3 or TRBV12-4 to TRBJ1-2, with a weak D call TRBD1 (5 bases). V lost 6 bases to trimming and J lost 4 bases, with 15 bases between them. This CDR3 has 14 amino acids. The chain's CDR3 is CASSPGRGAYGYTF. CDR3 DNA sequence: TGTGCCAGCAGCCCGGGGAGGGGAGCCTATGGCTACACCTTC.

The CDR3 DNA reads TGTGCCTCCAGCGGGGGTGAAGCTTTCTTT. Its translation is CASSGGEAFF. The rearrangement joins TRBV7-9 to TRBJ1-1; weak D call: TRBD1 (5 bases). V lost 11 bases and J 7 bases, leaving 11 bases between the germline ends. CDR1 and CDR2 from the germline V gene are SEHNR and FQNEAQ (reference sequence). CDR3 length: 10 residues. Variable domain in full (rest from reference TRBV7-9 and TRBJ1-1): DTGVSQNPRHKITKRGQNVTFRCDPISEHNRLYWYRQTLGQGPEFLTYFQNEAQLEKSRLLSDRFSAERPKGSFSTLEIQRTEQGDSAMYLCASSGGEAFFGQGTRLTVV.